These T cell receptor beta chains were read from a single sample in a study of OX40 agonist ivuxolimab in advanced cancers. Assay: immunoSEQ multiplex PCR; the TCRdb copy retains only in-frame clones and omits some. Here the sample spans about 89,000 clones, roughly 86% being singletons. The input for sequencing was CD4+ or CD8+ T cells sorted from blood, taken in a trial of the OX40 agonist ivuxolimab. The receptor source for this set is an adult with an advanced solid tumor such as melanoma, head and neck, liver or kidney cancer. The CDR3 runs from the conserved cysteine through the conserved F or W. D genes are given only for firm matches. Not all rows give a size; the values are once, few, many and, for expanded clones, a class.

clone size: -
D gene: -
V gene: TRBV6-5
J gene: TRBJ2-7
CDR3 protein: CASSYFREPSYEQYF
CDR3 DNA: TGTGCCAGCAGTTACTTCAGGGAGCCCTCCTACGAGCAGTACTTC

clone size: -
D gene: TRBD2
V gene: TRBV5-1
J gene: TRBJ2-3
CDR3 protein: CASSFSGGQDTQYF
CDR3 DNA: TGCGCCAGCAGCTTTTCGGGGGGTCAAGATACGCAGTATTTT

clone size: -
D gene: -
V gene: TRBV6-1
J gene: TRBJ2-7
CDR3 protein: CASTGTRPSYEQYF
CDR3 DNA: TGTGCCAGCACCGGCACCAGACCCTCCTACGAGCAGTACTTC

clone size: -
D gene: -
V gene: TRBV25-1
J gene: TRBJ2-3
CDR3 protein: CASSDSIGATDTQYF
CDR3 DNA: TGTGCCAGCAGTGATAGCATTGGGGCCACAGATACGCAGTATTTT

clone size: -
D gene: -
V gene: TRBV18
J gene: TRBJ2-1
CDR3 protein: CASSRNDLGQSYNEQFF
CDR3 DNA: TGTGCCAGCTCGCGTAACGACCTTGGACAGAGTTACAATGAGCAGTTCTTC

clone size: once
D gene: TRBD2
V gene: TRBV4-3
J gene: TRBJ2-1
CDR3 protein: CASSQDVAGGSYNEQFF
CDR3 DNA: TGCGCCAGCAGCCAAGATGTGGCGGGAGGTTCCTACAATGAGCAGTTCTTC

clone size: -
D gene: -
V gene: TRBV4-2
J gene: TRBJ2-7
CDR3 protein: CASSQEGSRNEQYF
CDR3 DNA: TGTGCCAGCAGCCAAGAGGGCTCCCGGAACGAGCAGTACTTC

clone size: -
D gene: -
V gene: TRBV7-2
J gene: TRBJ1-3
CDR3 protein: CASTLSSGNTIYF
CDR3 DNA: TGTGCCAGCACTCTCAGCTCTGGAAACACCATATATTTT

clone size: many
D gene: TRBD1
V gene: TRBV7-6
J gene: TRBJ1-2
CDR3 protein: CASSPEHRGRGYGYTF
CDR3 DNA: TGTGCCAGCAGCCCAGAGCACAGGGGGCGGGGCTATGGCTACACCTTC

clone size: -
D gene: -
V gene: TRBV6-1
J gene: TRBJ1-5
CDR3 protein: CASSEVGNQPQHF
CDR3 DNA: TGTGCCAGCAGTGAAGTTGGCAATCAGCCCCAGCATTTT

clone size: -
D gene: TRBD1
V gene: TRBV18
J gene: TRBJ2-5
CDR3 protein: CASSPGQGVETQYF
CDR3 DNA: TGTGCCAGCTCACCGGGACAGGGGGTAGAGACCCAGTACTTC

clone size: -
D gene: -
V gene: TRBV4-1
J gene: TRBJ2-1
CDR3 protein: CASSQEGRPSTYNEQFF
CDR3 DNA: TGCGCCAGCAGCCAAGAGGGGAGGCCTTCAACTTACAATGAGCAGTTCTTC

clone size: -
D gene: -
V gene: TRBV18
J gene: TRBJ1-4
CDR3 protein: CASRQSNEKLFF
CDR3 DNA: TGTGCCAGCCGACAGAGTAATGAAAAACTGTTTTTT

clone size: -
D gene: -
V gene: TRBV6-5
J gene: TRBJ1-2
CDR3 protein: CASSYSTTDGYTF
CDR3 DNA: TGTGCCAGCAGTTACTCGACGACAGATGGCTACACCTTC

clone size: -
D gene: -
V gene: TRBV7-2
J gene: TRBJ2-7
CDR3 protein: CASSLVAQTIRSYEQYF
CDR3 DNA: TGTGCCAGCAGCTTAGTCGCCCAGACTATCCGCTCCTACGAGCAGTACTTC

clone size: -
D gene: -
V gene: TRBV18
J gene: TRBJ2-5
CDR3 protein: CASSPTFQETQYF
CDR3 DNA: TGTGCCAGCTCACCGACTTTTCAAGAGACCCAGTACTTC

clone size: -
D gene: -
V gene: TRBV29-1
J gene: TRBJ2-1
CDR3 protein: CSVETGRGGYNEQFF
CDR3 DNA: TGCAGCGTCGAAACAGGACGGGGAGGTTACAATGAGCAGTTCTTC

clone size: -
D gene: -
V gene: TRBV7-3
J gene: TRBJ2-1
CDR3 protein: CASSLVGGALSNEQFF
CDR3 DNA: TGTGCCAGCAGCTTGGTTGGGGGGGCTCTAAGTAATGAGCAGTTCTTC

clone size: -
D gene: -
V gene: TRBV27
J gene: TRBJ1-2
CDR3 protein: CASSLSAVTGPYGYTF
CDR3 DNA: TGTGCCAGCAGTTTATCGGCGGTGACCGGGCCCTATGGCTACACCTTC

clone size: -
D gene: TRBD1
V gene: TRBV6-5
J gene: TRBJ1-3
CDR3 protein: CASSRQGSGNTIYF
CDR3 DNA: TGTGCCAGCAGTCGACAGGGATCGGGAAACACCATATATTTT

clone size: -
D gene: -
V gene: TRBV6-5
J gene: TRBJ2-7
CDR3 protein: CASSYSGGSSYEQYF
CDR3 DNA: TGTGCCAGCAGTTACTCTGGGGGAAGCTCCTACGAGCAGTACTTC

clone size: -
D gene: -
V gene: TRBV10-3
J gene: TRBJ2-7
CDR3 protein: CAISGARYEQYF
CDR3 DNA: TGTGCCATCAGTGGGGCTCGATACGAGCAGTACTTC

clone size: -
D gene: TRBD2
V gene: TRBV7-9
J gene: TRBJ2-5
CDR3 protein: CASSVGLAGDETQYF
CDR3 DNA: TGTGCCAGCAGCGTGGGACTAGCGGGGGATGAGACCCAGTACTTC

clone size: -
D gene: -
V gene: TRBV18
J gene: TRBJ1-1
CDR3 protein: CASSRDGNTEAFF
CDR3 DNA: TGTGCCAGCTCTCGGGACGGGAACACTGAAGCTTTCTTT

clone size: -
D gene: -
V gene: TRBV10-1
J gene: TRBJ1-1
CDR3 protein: CASSESQGNTEAFF
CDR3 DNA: TGCGCCAGCAGTGAGTCTCAAGGGAACACTGAAGCTTTCTTT